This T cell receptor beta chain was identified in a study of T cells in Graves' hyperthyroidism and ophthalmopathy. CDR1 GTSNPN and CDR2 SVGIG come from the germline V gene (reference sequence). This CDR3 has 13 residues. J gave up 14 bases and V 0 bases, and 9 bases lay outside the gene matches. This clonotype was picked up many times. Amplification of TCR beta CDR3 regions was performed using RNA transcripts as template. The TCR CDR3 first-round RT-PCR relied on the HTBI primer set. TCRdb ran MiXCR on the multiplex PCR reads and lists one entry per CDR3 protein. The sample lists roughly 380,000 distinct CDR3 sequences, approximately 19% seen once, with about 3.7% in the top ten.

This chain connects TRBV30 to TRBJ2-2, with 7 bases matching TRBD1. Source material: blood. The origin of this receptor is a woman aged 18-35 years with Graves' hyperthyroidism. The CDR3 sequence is CAWSVRGGADLFF. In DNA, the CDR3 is TGTGCCTGGAGTGTACGAGGGGGCGCGGATCTGTTTTTT.